The source of this TCR beta chain is a study of T-cell reconstitution after alpha-beta-depleted transplantation in children. CDR3 length equals 11 residues. A TCRbeta library incorporating unique molecular identifiers was prepared. TCRdb passed the PCR reads through MiXCR, listing each CDR3 protein once. The sample consists of 440,000 or so distinct CDR3 sequences, 11% of them appearing once. This clonotype was picked up many times. The V gene is TRBV21-1, the J gene TRBJ2-1. TRBV21-1 is described as a pseudogene. Specimen: PBMCs from the stem cell graft donor, collected from the stem cell graft. The clonotype originates from a human donor who donated a stem cell graft to a child with acute myeloid leukemia. DNA for the CDR3: TGTGCCAGCAGCAAAGGGAAGCAGCAGTTCTTC. It codes for CASSKGKQQFF.